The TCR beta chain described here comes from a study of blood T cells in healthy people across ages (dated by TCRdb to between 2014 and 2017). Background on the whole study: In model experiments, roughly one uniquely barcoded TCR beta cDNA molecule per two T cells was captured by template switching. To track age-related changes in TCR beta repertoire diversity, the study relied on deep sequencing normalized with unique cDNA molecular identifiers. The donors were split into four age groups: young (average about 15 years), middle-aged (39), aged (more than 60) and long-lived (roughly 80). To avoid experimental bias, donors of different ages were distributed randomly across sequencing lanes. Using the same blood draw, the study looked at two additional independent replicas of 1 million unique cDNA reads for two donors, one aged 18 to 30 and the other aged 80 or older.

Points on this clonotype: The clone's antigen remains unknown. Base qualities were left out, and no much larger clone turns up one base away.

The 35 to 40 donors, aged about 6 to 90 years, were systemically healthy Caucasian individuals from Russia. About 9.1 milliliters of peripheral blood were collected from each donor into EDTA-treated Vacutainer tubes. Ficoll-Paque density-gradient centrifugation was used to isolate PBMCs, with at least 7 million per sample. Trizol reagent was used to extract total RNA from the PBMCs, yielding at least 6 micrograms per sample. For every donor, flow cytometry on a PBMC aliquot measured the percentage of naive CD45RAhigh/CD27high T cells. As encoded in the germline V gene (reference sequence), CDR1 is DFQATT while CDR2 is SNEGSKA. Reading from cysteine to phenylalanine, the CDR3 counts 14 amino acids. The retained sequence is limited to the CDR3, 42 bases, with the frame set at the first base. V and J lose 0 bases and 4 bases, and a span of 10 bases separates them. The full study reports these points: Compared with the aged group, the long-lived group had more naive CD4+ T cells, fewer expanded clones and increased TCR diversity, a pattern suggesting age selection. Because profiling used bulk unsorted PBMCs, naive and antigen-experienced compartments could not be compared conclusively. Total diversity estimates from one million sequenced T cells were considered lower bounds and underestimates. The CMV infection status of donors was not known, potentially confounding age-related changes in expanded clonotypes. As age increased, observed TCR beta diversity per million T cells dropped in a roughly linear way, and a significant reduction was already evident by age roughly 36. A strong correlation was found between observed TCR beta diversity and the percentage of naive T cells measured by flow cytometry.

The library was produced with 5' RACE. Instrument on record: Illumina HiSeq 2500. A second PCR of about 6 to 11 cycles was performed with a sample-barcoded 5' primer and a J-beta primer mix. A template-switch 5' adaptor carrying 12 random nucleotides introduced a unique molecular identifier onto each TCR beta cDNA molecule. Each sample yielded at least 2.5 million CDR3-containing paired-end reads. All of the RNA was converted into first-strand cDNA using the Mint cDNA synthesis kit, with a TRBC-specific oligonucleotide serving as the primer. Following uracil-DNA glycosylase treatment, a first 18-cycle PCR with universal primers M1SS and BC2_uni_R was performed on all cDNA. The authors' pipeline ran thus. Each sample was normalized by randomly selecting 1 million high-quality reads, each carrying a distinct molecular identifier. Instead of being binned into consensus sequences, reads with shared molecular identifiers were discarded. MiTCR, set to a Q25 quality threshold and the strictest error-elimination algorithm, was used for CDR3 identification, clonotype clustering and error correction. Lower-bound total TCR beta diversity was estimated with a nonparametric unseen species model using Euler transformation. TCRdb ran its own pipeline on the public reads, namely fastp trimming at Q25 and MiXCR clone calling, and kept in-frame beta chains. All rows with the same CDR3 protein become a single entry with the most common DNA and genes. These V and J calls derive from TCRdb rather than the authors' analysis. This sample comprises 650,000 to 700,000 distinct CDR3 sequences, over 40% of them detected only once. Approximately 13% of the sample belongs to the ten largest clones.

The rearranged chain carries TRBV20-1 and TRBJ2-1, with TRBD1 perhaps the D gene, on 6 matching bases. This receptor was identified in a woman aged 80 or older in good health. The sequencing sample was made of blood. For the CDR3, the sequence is CSARERGSYNEQFF. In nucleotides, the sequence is TGCAGTGCTAGAGAGAGGGGGAGTTACAATGAGCAGTTCTTC.